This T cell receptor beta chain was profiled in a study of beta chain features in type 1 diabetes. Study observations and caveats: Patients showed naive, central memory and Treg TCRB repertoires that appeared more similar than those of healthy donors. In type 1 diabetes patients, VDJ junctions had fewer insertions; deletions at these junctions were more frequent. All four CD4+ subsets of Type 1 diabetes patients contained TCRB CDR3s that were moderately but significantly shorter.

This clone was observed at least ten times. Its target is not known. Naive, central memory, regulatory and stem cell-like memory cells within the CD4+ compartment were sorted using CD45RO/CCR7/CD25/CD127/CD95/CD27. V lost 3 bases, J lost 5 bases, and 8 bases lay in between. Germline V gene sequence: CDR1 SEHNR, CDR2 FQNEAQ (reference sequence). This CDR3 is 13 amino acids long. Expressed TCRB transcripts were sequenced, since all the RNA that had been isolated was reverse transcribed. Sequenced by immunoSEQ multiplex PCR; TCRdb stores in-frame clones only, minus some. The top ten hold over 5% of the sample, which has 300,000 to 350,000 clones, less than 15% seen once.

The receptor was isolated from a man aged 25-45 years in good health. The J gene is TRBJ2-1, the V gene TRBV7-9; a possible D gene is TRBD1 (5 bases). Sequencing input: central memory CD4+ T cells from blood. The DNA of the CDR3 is TGTGCCAGCAGCTTTGGACAAAACAATGAGCAGTTCTTC. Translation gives CASSFGQNNEQFF. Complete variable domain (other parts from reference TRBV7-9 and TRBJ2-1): DTGVSQNPRHKITKRGQNVTFRCDPISEHNRLYWYRQTLGQGPEFLTYFQNEAQLEKSRLLSDRFSAERPKGSFSTLEIQRTEQGDSAMYLCASSFGQNNEQFFGPGTRLTVL.